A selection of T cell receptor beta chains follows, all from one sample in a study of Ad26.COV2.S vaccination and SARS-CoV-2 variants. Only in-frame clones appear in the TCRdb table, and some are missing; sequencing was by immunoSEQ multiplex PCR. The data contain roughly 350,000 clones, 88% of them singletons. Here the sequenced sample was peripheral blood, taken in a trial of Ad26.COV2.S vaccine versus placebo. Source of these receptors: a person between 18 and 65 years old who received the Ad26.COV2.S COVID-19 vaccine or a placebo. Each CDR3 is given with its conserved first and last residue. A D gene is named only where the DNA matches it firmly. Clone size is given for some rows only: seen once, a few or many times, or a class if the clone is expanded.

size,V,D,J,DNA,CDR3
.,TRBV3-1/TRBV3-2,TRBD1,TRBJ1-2,TGTGCCAGCAGCCAAGTGGGGACAGGGGGCGAGAATGGCTACACCTTC,CASSQVGTGGENGYTF
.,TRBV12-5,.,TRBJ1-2,TGTGCTAGTGGTCCGATGGTCAGCAACTCCTGGGGCTACACCTTC,CASGPMVSNSWGYTF
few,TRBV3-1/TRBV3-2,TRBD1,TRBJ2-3,TGTGCCAGCAGCTTCCCCGGGACAGGGGGAACAGATACGCAGTATTTT,CASSFPGTGGTDTQYF
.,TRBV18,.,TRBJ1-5,TGTGCCAGCTCACTTACACGTCCCGGCGGTCAGCCCCAGCATTTT,CASSLTRPGGQPQHF
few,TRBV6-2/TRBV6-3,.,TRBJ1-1,TGTGCCAGCAGTGACACTAGGACTGAAGCTTTCTTT,CASSDTRTEAFF
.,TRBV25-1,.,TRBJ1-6,TGTGCCAGCAGTGAATTTGGAGCGAAGGATTCACCCCTCCACTTT,CASSEFGAKDSPLHF
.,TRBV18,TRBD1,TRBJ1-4,TGTGCCAGCTCACCCCAGGGGGCGCCCGGTGAAAAACTGTTTTTT,CASSPQGAPGEKLFF
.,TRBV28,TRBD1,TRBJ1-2,TGTGCCAGCAGGAGGACAGGAGGTGGCTACACCTTC,CASRRTGGGYTF
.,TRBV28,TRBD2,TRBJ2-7,TGTGCCAGCAGTTTAGTAGCGGGAGGCTCCTACGAGCAGTACTTC,CASSLVAGGSYEQYF
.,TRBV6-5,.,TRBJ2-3,TGTGCCAGCAGTCCACGGCGGGGTTTCACAGATACGCAGTATTTT,CASSPRRGFTDTQYF
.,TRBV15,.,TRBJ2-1,TGTGCCACCAGCAGAGATCTGGGGGGAACACCCTACAATGAGCAGTTCTTC,CATSRDLGGTPYNEQFF
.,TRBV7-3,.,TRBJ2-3,TGTGCCAGCGGTCATCCGGGGGCTAGCACAGATACGCAGTATTTT,CASGHPGASTDTQYF
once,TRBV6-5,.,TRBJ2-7,TGTGCCAGCAGGAAGGGGGAGGAAGGGTACGAGCAGTACTTC,CASRKGEEGYEQYF
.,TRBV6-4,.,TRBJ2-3,TGTGCCAGCAGTGAGGGGGGTGCTAGCACAGATACGCAGTATTTT,CASSEGGASTDTQYF
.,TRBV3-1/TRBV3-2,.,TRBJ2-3,TGTGCCAGCAGCCAAGATTCCCAATACGGTACAGATACGCAGTATTTT,CASSQDSQYGTDTQYF
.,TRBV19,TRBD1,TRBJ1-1,TGTGCCAGTAGTCTACACAGGGGGCGTAAGAACACTGAAGCTTTCTTT,CASSLHRGRKNTEAFF
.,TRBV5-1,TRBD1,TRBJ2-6,TGCGCCAGCAGCTTGGCCGGACAGGGGTTGTCTGGGGCCAACGTCCTGACTTTC,CASSLAGQGLSGANVLTF
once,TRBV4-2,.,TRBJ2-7,TGTGCCAGCAGCCAAGATCGAAGCGAGCAGTACTTC,CASSQDRSEQYF
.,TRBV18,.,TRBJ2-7,TGTGCCAGCTCACCATTCCGAGCGGCTCTGGGTTACGAGCAGTACTTC,CASSPFRAALGYEQYF
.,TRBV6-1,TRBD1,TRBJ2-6,TGTGCCAGCAGTGCCCCGACGGGACAGGGACTTAACGTCCTGACTTTC,CASSAPTGQGLNVLTF
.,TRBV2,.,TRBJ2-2,TGTGCCAGCAGTGGGCTCCCTTCTAGGGAGCTGTTTTTT,CASSGLPSRELFF
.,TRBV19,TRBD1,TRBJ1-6,TGTGCCAGTAGTATAGGGGACAGGATTAACCCGATTTATAATTCACCCCTCCACTTT,CASSIGDRINPIYNSPLHF
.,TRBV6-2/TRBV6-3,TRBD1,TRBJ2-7,TGTGCCAGCACCCCGACAGGGGGCGTCTTGTTCGAGCAGTACTTC,CASTPTGGVLFEQYF
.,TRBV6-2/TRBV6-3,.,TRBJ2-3,TGTGCCAGCAGTGGGCCCCGGGGACCGGATACGCAGTATTTT,CASSGPRGPDTQYF
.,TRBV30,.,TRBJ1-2,TGTGCCTTAGAAGGCTACACCTTC,CALEGYTF
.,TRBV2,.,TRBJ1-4,TGTGCCAGCAGTGACGGGTATACTAATGAAAAACTGTTTTTT,CASSDGYTNEKLFF
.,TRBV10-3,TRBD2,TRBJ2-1,TGTGCCGTCTCCCGGACTAGCCTTAACAATGAGCAGTTCTTC,CAVSRTSLNNEQFF
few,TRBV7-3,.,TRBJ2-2,TGTGCCAGCAGCTCCGCTAGCTTGACCGGGGAGCTGTTTTTT,CASSSASLTGELFF
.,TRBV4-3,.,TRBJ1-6,TGCGCCAGCAGCCAAGATTTCAGGAGCTCCTATAATTCACCCCTCCACTTT,CASSQDFRSSYNSPLHF
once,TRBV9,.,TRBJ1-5,TGTGCCAGCAGCGTAGCTGGGAGCAATCAGCCCCAGCATTTT,CASSVAGSNQPQHF
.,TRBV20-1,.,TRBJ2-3,TGCAGTGCTAGTAAGAAGGCAGCAGATACGCAGTATTTT,CSASKKAADTQYF
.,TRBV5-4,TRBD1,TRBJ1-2,TGTGCCAGCAGCTTGACAGGGGAAAACTATGGCTACACCTTC,CASSLTGENYGYTF
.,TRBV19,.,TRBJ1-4,TGTGCCAGTAGTATCTCGCCAGCAACTAATGAAAAACTGTTTTTT,CASSISPATNEKLFF
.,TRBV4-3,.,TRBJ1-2,TGCGCCAGCAGCCAAGAGCCAGTAAGGTATGGCTACACCTTC,CASSQEPVRYGYTF
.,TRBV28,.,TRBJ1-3,TGTGCCAGCAGAGGCTCTGGAAACACCATATATTTT,CASRGSGNTIYF
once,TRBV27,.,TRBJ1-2,TGTGCCAGCGGACTAGGGGGAAGCGGCTATGGCTACACCTTC,CASGLGGSGYGYTF
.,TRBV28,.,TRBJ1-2,TGTGCCAGCAGGCCGGGTCCTAACTATGGCTACACCTTC,CASRPGPNYGYTF
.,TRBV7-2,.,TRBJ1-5,TGTGCCAGCAGCTTACACGCCGGCGATCAGCCCCAGCATTTT,CASSLHAGDQPQHF
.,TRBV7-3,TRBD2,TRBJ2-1,TGTGCCAGCAGCTCCGCTAGCGGGGGCTACAATGAGCAGTTCTTC,CASSSASGGYNEQFF
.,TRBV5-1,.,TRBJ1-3,TGCGCCAGCAGCTTGTATCGGGTTGGGGGCTCTGGAAACACCATATATTTT,CASSLYRVGGSGNTIYF
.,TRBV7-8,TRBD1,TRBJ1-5,TGTGCCAGCAGCGGGACAGGGAATAGCAATCAGCCCCAGCATTTT,CASSGTGNSNQPQHF
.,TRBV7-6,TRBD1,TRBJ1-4,TGTGCCAGCAGCCGAACAGGGGGCCGAAATGAAAAACTGTTTTTT,CASSRTGGRNEKLFF
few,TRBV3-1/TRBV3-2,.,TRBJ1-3,TGTGCCAGCAGCCCCCCGGGGATAGGCTCTGGAAACACCATATATTTT,CASSPPGIGSGNTIYF
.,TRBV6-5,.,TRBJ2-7,TGTGCCAGCAGTTCGCTGTCGCCCCTCGAGCAGTACTTC,CASSSLSPLEQYF
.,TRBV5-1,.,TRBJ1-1,TGCGCCAGCAGCTTGGGAGAGGGTCCCACTGAAGCTTTCTTT,CASSLGEGPTEAFF
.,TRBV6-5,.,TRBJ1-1,TGTGCCAGCATCCCAAGGGGGGGGTCGGGCACTGAAGCTTTCTTT,CASIPRGGSGTEAFF
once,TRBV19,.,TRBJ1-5,TGTGCCAGTAGTATAGTCAGGGGAGCCCAAGGCAATCAGCCCCAGCATTTT,CASSIVRGAQGNQPQHF
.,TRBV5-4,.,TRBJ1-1,TGTGCCAGCAGCTTGGACGGTCCCGGAAACACTGAAGCTTTCTTT,CASSLDGPGNTEAFF
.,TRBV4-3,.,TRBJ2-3,TGCGCCAGCAGCCAGGATGGGTTCAGGGCGGATACGCAGTATTTT,CASSQDGFRADTQYF